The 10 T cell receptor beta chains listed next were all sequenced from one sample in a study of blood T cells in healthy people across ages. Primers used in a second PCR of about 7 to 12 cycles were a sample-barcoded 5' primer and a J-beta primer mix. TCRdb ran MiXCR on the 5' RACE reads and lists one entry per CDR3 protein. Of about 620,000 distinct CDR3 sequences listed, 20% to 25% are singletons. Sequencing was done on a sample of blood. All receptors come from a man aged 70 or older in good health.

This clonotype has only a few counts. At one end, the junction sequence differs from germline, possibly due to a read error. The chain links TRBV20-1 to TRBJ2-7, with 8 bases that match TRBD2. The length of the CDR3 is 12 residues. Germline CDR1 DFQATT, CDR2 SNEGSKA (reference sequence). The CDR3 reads CSARHQAGTSYF. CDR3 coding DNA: TGCAGTGCTAGACACCAGGCGGGGACTAGTTATTTC.

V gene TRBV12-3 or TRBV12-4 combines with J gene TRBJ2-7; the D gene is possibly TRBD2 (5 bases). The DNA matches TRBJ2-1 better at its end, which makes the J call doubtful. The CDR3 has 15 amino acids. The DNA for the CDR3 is TGTGCCAGCAGTACCCCCGTGTTAGCGAACAATGAGCAGTTCTTC. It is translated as CASSTPVLANNEQFF.

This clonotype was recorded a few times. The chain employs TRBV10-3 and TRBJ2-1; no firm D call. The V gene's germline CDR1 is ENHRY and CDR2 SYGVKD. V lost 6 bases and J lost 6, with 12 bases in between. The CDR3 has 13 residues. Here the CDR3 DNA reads TGTGCCATCAGCTTCGGACCCGGCAATGAGCAGTTCTTC. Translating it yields CAISFGPGNEQFF.

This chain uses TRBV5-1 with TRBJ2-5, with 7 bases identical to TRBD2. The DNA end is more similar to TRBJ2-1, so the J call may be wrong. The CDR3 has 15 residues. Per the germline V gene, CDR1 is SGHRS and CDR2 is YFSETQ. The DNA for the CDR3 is TGCGCCAGCAGCTTGGACGGGACTACTTTTGATGAGCAGTTCTTC. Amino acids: CASSLDGTTFDEQFF.

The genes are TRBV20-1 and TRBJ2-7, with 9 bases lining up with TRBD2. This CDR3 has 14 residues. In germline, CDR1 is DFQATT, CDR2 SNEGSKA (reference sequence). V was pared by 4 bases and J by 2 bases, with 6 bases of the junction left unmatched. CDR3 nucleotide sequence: TGCAGTGCTATTGGTCTAGCGGGAACCTACGAGCAGTACTTC. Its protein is CSAIGLAGTYEQYF.

The DNA of the CDR3 is TGTGCCAGCAGAAGACAGGTCAACTATGGCTACACCTTC. This sequence encodes CASRRQVNYGYTF. The genes are TRBV2 and TRBJ1-2; D might be TRBD1 (6 bases). Looked up from germline, CDR1 is SNHLY and CDR2 is FYNNEI. The CDR3 totals 13 residues. The V end was cut by 6 bases, the J end by 2 bases, with 10 bases between. The variable domain in full, completed from reference TRBV2 and TRBJ1-2, reads EPEVTQTPSHQVTQMGQEVILRCVPISNHLYFYWYRQILGQKVEFLVSFYNNEISEKSEIFDDQFSVERPDGSNFTLKIRSTKLEDSAMYFCASRRQVNYGYTFGSGTRLTVV.

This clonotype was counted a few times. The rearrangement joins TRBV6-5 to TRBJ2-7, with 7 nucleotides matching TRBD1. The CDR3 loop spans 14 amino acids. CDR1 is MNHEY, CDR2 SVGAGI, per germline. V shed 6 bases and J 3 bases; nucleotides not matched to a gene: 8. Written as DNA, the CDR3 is TGTGCCAGCAGAAACAGGGACAGCTTCTACGAGCAGTACTTC. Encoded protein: CASRNRDSFYEQYF.

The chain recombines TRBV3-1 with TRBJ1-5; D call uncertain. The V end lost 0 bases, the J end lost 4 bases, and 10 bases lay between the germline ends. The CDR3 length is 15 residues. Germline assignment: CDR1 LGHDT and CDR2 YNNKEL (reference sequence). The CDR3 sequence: CASSQDAGKNQPQHF. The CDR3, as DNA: TGTGCCAGCAGCCAAGACGCAGGAAAAAATCAGCCCCAGCATTTT.

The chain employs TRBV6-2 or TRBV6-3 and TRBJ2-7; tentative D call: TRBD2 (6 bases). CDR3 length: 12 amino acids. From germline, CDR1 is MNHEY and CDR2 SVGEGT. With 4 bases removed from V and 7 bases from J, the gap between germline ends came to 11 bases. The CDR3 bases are TGTGCCAGCAGTTTGACTAGATGGGAGCAGTACTTC. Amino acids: CASSLTRWEQYF.

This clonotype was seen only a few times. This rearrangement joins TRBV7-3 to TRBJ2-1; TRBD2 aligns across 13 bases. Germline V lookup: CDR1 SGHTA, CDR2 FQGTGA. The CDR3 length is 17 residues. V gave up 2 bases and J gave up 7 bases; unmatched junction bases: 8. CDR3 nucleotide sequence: TGTGCCAGCAGCTTAGATGGACTAGCGGGAGATGTTAATGAGCAGTTCTTC. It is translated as CASSLDGLAGDVNEQFF.